This T cell receptor (beta chain) was recorded in a study of blood T cells in healthy people across ages. In the study overall: Capture by template switching was about one barcoded beta molecule per two T cells.

Primed by a sample-barcoded 5' primer and a J-beta primer mix, a second PCR proceeded for about 6 to 12 cycles. In TCRdb, the 5' RACE reads were re-called with MiXCR into one record per CDR3 protein. The sample has over 1,500,000 distinct CDR3 sequences, roughly two fifths seen once. This clonotype was counted between two and nine times. CDR1 and CDR2 (germline): SGDLS, YYNGEE. The germline V and J ends were trimmed by 0 bases and 3 bases, with 10 bases remaining between them. The CDR3 covers 14 residues. The J gene is TRBJ2-7, the V gene TRBV9; D not resolved. The origin of this receptor is a human donor in good health. The sequenced sample consisted of blood. The CDR3 loop is CASSVEGTNYEQYF. The CDR3 DNA follows: TGTGCCAGCAGCGTAGAGGGAACTAACTACGAGCAGTACTTC.